This record looks at one T cell receptor beta chain sequence and its context. Its antigen is still unknown. This CDR3 is 15 amino acids long. Germline V gene data show CDR1 as SEHNR and CDR2 as FQNEAQ (reference sequence). The junction had 8 bases not matched to a gene; V was cut back by 5 bases and J by 6 bases. This sample is drawn from a study of radiotherapy plus CTLA-4 blockade in lung cancer. Study-wide background: For around 18% of patients, objective responses occurred, and around 31% had disease control.

Ipilimumab CTLA-4 blockade and focal radiation were given to patients with chemo-refractory metastatic non-small-cell lung cancer. Method: immunoSEQ multiplex PCR; TCRdb's copy keeps in-frame clones and lacks some. Of roughly 55,000 clones listed, approximately 65% were seen once; the top ten hold approximately 8.6%. Notes on the study in general: TCR clones from tumors expanded in blood after radiotherapy plus ipilimumab. Interferon-beta, together with early blood T cell clone dynamics, reportedly best predicted response.

V usage is TRBV7-9 and J usage is TRBJ2-3; 10 bases align to TRBD2. This clonotype originated in a human donor with non-small cell lung cancer whose response to radiotherapy plus ipilimumab could not be evaluated. The sample in question was peripheral blood, obtained from a patient treated with radiotherapy plus ipilimumab. The CDR3 DNA follows: TGTGCCAGCAGCCGCGGGACTAGCGCCCAGGATACGCAGTATTTT. Translation gives CASSRGTSAQDTQYF.